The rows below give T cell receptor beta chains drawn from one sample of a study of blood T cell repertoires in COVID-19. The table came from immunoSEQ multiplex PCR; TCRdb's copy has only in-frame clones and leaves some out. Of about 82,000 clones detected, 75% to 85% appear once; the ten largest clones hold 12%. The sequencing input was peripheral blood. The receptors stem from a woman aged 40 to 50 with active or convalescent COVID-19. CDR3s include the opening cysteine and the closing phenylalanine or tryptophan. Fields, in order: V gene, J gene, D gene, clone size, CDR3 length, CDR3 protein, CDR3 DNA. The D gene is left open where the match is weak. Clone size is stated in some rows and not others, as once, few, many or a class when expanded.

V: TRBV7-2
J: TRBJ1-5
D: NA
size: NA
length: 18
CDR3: CASSLTHSGGRGNQPQHF
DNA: TGTGCCAGCAGCTTAACGCATTCGGGGGGCCGGGGCAATCAGCCCCAGCATTTT

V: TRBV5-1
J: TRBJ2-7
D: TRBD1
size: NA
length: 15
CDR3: CASSLAGTGFNEQYF
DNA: TGCGCCAGCAGCTTGGCCGGGACAGGGTTTAACGAGCAGTACTTC

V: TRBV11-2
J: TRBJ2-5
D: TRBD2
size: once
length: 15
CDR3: CASSSSGGLQETQYF
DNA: TGTGCCAGCAGCTCTAGCGGGGGGCTCCAAGAGACCCAGTACTTC

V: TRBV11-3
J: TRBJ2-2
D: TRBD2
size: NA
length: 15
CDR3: CASSLGGRGTGELFF
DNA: TGTGCCAGCAGCTTAGGCGGGAGGGGGACCGGGGAGCTGTTTTTT

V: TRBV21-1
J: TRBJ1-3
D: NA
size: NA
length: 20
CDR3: CASSARQGLSTASVSDTIYF
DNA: TGTGCCAGCAGCGCTAGACAGGGGCTTTCGACAGCTTCAGTCTCGGACACCATATATTTT

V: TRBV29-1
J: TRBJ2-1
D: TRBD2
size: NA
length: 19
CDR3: CSVARTSGGAGGLYNEQFF
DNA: TGCAGCGTGGCCCGGACTAGCGGGGGGGCTGGGGGTCTTTACAATGAGCAGTTCTTC

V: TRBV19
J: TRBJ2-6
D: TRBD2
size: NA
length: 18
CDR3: CASRNLGLAKSGANVLTF
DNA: TGTGCCAGTAGGAACTTAGGACTAGCAAAGTCTGGGGCCAACGTCCTGACTTTC

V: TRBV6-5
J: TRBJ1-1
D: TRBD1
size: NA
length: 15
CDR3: CASSTPGQLNTEAFF
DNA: TGTGCCAGCAGTACTCCGGGACAGCTAAACACTGAAGCTTTCTTT

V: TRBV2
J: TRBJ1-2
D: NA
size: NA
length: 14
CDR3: CASTLRAGPEGYTF
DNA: TGTGCCAGCACCCTAAGGGCGGGTCCTGAGGGCTACACCTTC

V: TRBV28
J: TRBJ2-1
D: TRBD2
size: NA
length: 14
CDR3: CASSLAGGVNEQFF
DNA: TGTGCCAGCAGTTTAGCGGGAGGGGTCAATGAGCAGTTCTTC

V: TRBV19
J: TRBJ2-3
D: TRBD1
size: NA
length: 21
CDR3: CASSIGRLTGIWPTSTDTQYF
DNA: TGTGCCAGTAGTATAGGTCGTTTGACAGGGATCTGGCCCACCAGCACAGATACGCAGTATTTT

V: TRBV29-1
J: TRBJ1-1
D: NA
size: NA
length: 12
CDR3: CSSQVLNTEAFF
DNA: TGCAGCTCACAGGTCCTGAACACTGAAGCTTTCTTT

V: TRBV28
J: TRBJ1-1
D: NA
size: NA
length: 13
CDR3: CASSLRGATEAFF
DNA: TGTGCCAGCAGTTTACGGGGGGCTACTGAAGCTTTCTTT

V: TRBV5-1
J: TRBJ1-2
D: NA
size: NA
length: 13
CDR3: CASSLSGERGYTF
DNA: TGCGCCAGCAGCTTGTCGGGGGAGCGAGGCTACACCTTC

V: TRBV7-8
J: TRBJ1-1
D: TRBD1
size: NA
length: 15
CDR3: CASSRGGTGGEEAFF
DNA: TGTGCCAGCAGCCGAGGAGGGACAGGCGGTGAGGAAGCTTTCTTT

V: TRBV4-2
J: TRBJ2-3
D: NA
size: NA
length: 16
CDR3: CASSQDGSTSTDTQYF
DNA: TGTGCCAGCAGCCAAGACGGGTCAACTAGCACAGATACGCAGTATTTT

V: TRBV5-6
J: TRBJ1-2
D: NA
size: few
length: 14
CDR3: CASSLVTGNYGYTF
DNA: TGTGCCAGCAGCTTAGTCACAGGGAACTATGGCTACACCTTC

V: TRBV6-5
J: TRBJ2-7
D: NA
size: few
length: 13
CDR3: CASSLSRGYEQYF
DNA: TGTGCCAGCAGTCTCTCCAGAGGCTACGAGCAGTACTTC

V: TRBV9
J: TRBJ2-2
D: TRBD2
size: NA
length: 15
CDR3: CASSASGRDTGELFF
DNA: TGTGCCAGCAGCGCCAGCGGGAGAGACACCGGGGAGCTGTTTTTT

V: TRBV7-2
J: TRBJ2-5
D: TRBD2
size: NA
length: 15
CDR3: CASSQLAGGYQTQYF
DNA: TGTGCCAGCAGCCAACTAGCGGGGGGCTATCAGACCCAGTACTTC

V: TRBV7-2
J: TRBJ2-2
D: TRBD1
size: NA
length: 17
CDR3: CASSLAFWTGQAGELFF
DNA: TGTGCCAGCAGCTTAGCTTTCTGGACAGGGCAAGCCGGGGAGCTGTTTTTT

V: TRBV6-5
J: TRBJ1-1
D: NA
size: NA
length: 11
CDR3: CASRHYTEAFF
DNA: TGTGCCAGCCGACATTACACTGAAGCTTTCTTT

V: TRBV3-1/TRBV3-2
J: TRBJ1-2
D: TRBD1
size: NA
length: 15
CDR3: CASSQAGTDLLGYTF
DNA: TGTGCCAGCAGCCAAGCCGGGACAGATTTACTTGGCTACACCTTC

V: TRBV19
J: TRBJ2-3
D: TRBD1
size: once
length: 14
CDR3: CASSPTGGTGSQYF
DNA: TGTGCCAGTAGCCCTACCGGAGGGACAGGGTCGCAGTATTTT

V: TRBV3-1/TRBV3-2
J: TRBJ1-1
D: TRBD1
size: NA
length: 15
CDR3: CASSPDRSRGTEAFF
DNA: TGTGCCAGCAGCCCGGACAGGTCGAGGGGCACTGAAGCTTTCTTT

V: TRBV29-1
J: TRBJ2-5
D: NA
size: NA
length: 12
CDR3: CSVNRGGETQYF
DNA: TGCAGCGTTAACAGGGGAGGAGAGACCCAGTACTTC

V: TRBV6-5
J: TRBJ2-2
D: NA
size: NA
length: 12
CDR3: CASSYPSGELFF
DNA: TGTGCCAGCAGTTACCCTTCCGGGGAGCTGTTTTTT

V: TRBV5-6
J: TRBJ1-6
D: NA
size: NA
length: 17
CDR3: CASQLGSLTNRPQPLHF
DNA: TGTGCCAGCCAACTGGGTAGCTTGACGAACCGACCCCAGCCCCTCCACTTT

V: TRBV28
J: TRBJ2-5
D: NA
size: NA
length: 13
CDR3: CASSPGGRETQYF
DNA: TGTGCCAGCAGTCCCGGGGGTAGAGAGACCCAGTACTTC

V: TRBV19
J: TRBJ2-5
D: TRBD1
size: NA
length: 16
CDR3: CASSIGAGTGGETQYF
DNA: TGTGCCAGTAGTATTGGGGCCGGGACAGGGGGCGAGACCCAGTACTTC

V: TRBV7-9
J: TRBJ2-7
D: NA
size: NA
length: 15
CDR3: CASSLVPDRTYEQYF
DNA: TGTGCCAGCAGCTTGGTCCCGGACAGAACCTACGAGCAGTACTTC

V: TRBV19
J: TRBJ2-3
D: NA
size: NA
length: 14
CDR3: CASSPRTSTDTQYF
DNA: TGTGCCAGTAGTCCTAGGACTAGCACAGATACGCAGTATTTT

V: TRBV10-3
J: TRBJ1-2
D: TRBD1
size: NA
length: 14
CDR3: CAISEPGTGHGYTF
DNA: TGTGCCATCAGTGAGCCCGGGACAGGGCATGGCTACACCTTC

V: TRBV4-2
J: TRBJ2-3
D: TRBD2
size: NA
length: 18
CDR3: CASSQDPQVAGRTDTQYF
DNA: TGTGCCAGCAGCCAAGATCCCCAGGTAGCGGGAAGGACAGATACGCAGTATTTT

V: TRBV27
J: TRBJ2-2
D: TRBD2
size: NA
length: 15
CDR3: CASGLAGGPGGELFF
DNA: TGTGCCAGCGGCCTAGCGGGAGGGCCTGGCGGGGAGCTGTTTTTT

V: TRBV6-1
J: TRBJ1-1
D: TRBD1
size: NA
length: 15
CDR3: CASSEFTGGNGAAFF
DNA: TGTGCCAGCAGTGAATTTACAGGGGGCAATGGGGCCGCTTTCTTT

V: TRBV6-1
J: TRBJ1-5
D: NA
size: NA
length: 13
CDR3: CASSQYSVEPQHF
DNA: TGTGCCAGCAGTCAATACTCCGTGGAGCCCCAGCATTTT

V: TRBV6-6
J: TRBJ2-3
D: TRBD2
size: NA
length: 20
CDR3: CASSPGTSGRGFRLTDTQYF
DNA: TGTGCCAGCAGCCCCGGTACTAGCGGGAGAGGATTTCGGCTCACAGATACGCAGTATTTT

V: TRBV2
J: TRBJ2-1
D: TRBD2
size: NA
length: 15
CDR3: CASSDGGGAYNEQFF
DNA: TGTGCCAGCAGTGACGGCGGGGGGGCGTACAATGAGCAGTTCTTC

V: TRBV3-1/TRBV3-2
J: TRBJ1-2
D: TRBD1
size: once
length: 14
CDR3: CASSQEDRALRYTF
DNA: TGTGCCAGCAGCCAAGAGGACAGGGCTCTCCGCTACACCTTC

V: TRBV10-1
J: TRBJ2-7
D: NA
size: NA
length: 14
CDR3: CASSEWVGAAEQYF
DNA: TGCGCCAGCAGTGAGTGGGTAGGGGCGGCCGAGCAGTACTTC

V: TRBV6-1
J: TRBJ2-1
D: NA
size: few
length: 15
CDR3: CASSEEQLSNHEQFF
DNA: TGTGCCAGCAGTGAAGAACAGCTCTCGAACCATGAGCAGTTCTTC

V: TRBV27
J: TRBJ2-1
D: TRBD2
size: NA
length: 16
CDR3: CASSLLASGGKNEQFF
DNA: TGTGCCAGCAGTTTATTAGCTAGCGGGGGGAAGAATGAGCAGTTCTTC

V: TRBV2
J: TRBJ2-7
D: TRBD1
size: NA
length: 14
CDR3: CASITGGASSEQYF
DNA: TGTGCCAGCATTACAGGGGGCGCGTCGAGCGAGCAGTACTTC

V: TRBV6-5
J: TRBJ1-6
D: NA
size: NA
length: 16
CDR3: CASSYSARGRNSPLHF
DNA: TGTGCCAGCAGTTACTCGGCCCGGGGTAGGAATTCACCCCTCCACTTT

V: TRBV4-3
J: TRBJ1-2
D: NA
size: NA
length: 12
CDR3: CASSQGPGGYTF
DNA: TGCGCCAGCAGCCAAGGGCCGGGGGGCTACACCTTC

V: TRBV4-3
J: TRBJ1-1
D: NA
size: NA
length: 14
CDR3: CASSQGARKAEAFF
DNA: TGCGCCAGCAGCCAAGGGGCCAGGAAGGCTGAAGCTTTCTTT

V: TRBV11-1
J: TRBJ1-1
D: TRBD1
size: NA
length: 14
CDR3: CASSPTGGNTEAFF
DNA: TGTGCCAGCAGCCCAACAGGGGGGAACACTGAAGCTTTCTTT